Listed below are T cell receptor beta chains from one sample, sequenced in a study of control samples from healthy donors and cancer patients. Sequencing was performed with immunoSEQ multiplex PCR; in TCRdb, only in-frame clones are kept and a portion is missing. The sample shows about 15,000 clones, roughly 77% of them seen only once. The sequenced material came from formalin-fixed, paraffin-embedded tissue. The receptors shown here come from a female donor with lung cancer. Each CDR3 is given with its conserved first and last residue. A D gene is named only where the DNA matches it firmly. Expanded clones are given a class, and other clones once, few, many or no size at all.

J gene	D gene	V gene	clone size	CDR3 DNA	CDR3 protein
TRBJ2-7	.	TRBV6-2/TRBV6-3	.	TGTGCCAGCAGTTACCCGCAGGGACCGTACGAGCAGTACTTC	CASSYPQGPYEQYF
TRBJ2-7	.	TRBV5-1	.	TGCGCCAGCAGCTTGGTTCGGGGGGACACCTACGAGCAGTACTTC	CASSLVRGDTYEQYF
TRBJ1-1	.	TRBV3-1/TRBV3-2	.	TGTGCCAGCAGCCAAGGGTGGAGCAACACTGAAGCTTTCTTT	CASSQGWSNTEAFF
TRBJ2-7	.	TRBV7-2	.	TGTGCTAGCAGCTCAATCGGGTCTTCGGGGGAGCAGTACTTC	CASSSIGSSGEQYF
TRBJ2-5	TRBD2	TRBV5-1	.	TGCGCCAGCCGAATAACTAGCGGGAGGCTATCAGAGACCCAGTACTTC	CASRITSGRLSETQYF
TRBJ2-5	.	TRBV4-1	.	TGCGCCAGCAGCCAAGCCGAGACGAGAGGCATCGAGACCCAGTACTTC	CASSQAETRGIETQYF
TRBJ2-7	.	TRBV18	.	TGTGCCAGCTCACCAGGCCGCTTACCTTACGAGCAGTACTTC	CASSPGRLPYEQYF
TRBJ2-3	TRBD2	TRBV10-3	.	TGTGCCATAAACCAAGCGGGGCCCCAGGGCACAGATACGCAGTATTTT	CAINQAGPQGTDTQYF
TRBJ2-2	.	TRBV6-6	.	TGTGCCAGCAGCGCCATTATGAATCGTGACAGAAAGGCACTAGGCGGGGAGCTGTTTTTT	CASSAIMNRDRKALGGELFF
TRBJ1-6	.	TRBV3-1/TRBV3-2	once	TGTGCCAGCAGACCAACAGGGTACAATTCACCCCTCCACTTT	CASRPTGYNSPLHF
TRBJ1-1	TRBD1	TRBV11-1	.	TGTGCCAGCAGCTCCGGGACAGGGGCAATGGGTTCTTTCTTT	CASSSGTGAMGSFF
TRBJ2-2	.	TRBV5-6	.	TGTGCCAGCAGCTTACCTCCGGGGGCCGACACCGGGGAGCTGTTTTTT	CASSLPPGADTGELFF